This TCR beta chain was profiled in a study of CD8 T cells in ankylosing spondylitis. Study results and caveats: Prior literature has documented some motif variants in synovial fluid and blood from reactive arthritis. The authors found the disease-linked clones to be CD8+ and relatively rare in peripheral blood. Typical of ankylosing spondylitis blood, it appeared, was a TCR beta motif of roughly eight highly homologous variants. Reportedly, matched ankylosing spondylitis synovial fluid was significantly enriched for disease-linked clones.

TCRdb used MiXCR to reprocess the 5' RACE reads, holding one entry per CDR3 protein. The table shows 150,000 to 200,000 distinct CDR3 sequences, with 11% occurring only once. The CDR3 contains 14 residues. CDR1 and CDR2 (germline): SGHDT, YYEEEE. The V end lost 0 bases, the J end lost 6 bases, and 9 bases lay between the germline ends. At least ten counts were recorded for this clonotype. Antigen unknown. This clonotype was sampled from a male donor with ankylosing spondylitis or in good health (not recorded which). The specimen was blood, either unsorted or a sorted T cell fraction (not recorded which). The chain carries TRBV5-6 and TRBJ1-4; no definite D call. The CDR3 sequence: CASSLGRADEKLFF. CDR3 coding DNA: TGTGCCAGCAGCTTGGGTCGCGCGGATGAAAAACTGTTTTTT.